The clone carrying this T cell receptor (beta chain) was counted only a few times. The antigen remains undetermined. The data were obtained in a study of shared clonotypes between healthy human individuals. Notes on the study in general: Memory subsets had estimated richness that was generally smaller than that of naive subsets. Clonotype sharing among donors likely depends on sequencing depth.

Free of recent acute infections or vaccinations, the donors were healthy HIV-negative adults. In the original analysis: Without quality scores, immunoSEQ junctional reads could not be filtered like full-length reads. Measured with immunoSEQ multiplex PCR; TCRdb has only the in-frame clones, and not every one. D and trimming come from the DNA, and the V and J calls and clone size come from that table. The table has 300,000 or so clones, less than 85% seen once. The CDR3 is 18 amino acids. Looked up from germline, CDR1 is SGHTA and CDR2 is FQGNSA. Trimming took 5 bases from V and 2 from J, leaving 25 bases between them.

The source material was memory CD4+ T cells sorted from blood. Indicated subset: CD45RA-negative fraction. The chain joins TRBV7-2 to TRBJ2-7; D gene ambiguous. The sequence was obtained from a man aged 30-40 years in good health. CDR3 residues: CASSPGWVKNFKAYEQYF. The CDR3 region has the DNA TGTGCCAGCAGCCCCGGTTGGGTAAAAAACTTTAAAGCCTACGAGCAGTACTTC.